These 21 T cell receptor beta chains originate from one sample sequenced in a study of T cell repertoires in cytomegalovirus infection. A single record per CDR3 protein comes from TCRdb applying MiXCR to the reads. The repertoire includes 250,000 or so distinct CDR3 sequences, about a sixth of them detected once, and less than 60% sits in the top ten. The sample comprised CD8+ T cells from PBMCs. These receptors originate from a human donor in good health (CMV status not recorded). Some clones in this sample may be carry-over from other donors' samples.

This clonotype occurred a few times. V usage is TRBV28 and J usage is TRBJ2-1, with D possibly being TRBD1 (5 bases). V lost 4 bases and J 3 bases, leaving 19 bases between the germline ends. CDR3 length equals 17 residues. Germline assignment: CDR1 MDHEN and CDR2 SYDVKM. This CDR3 is CASSSPRAGKIYNEQFF. The CDR3 DNA reads as TGTGCCAGCAGTTCCCCCCGAGCAGGGAAAATCTACAATGAGCAGTTCTTC. Drawing the rest from reference TRBV28 and TRBJ2-1, the complete variable domain is DVKVTQSSRYLVKRTGEKVFLECVQDMDHENMFWYRQDPGLGLRLIYFSYDVKMKEKGDIPEGYSVSREKKERFSLILESASTNQTSMYLCASSSPRAGKIYNEQFFGPGTRLTVL.

In this sample, this clonotype turned up many times. The J gene is TRBJ1-1, the V gene TRBV19; D not certain. Trimming removed 3 bases at V and 1 base at J, with 6 bases between. CDR3 length: 13 amino acids. The germline gives CDR1 LNHDA, CDR2 SQIVND (reference sequence). The CDR3 region has the DNA TGTGCCAGTAGTATCGGAGGGAACACTGAAGCTTTCTTT. Its protein is CASSIGGNTEAFF.

There are many counts of this clonotype. The chain recombines TRBV7-2 with TRBJ2-5, with D possibly being TRBD1 or TRBD2 (6 bases each). V was shortened by 5 bases and J by 5 bases, with 18 bases between the two germline ends. The germline V gene has CDR1 SGHTA and CDR2 FQGNSA. The CDR3 runs to 15 residues. This chain's CDR3 is CASSPTGALGETQYF. The DNA of the CDR3 is TGTGCCAGCAGCCCGACGGGGGCCTTAGGGGAGACCCAGTACTTC.

The chain is built from TRBV6-8 and TRBJ2-3; D could derive from TRBD1 or TRBD2 (6 bases each). The germline CDR1 and CDR2 sequences are MNHGY and SAAAGT. CDR3 size: 15 residues. V lost 5 bases to trimming and J lost 3 bases, with 15 bases between them. CDR3 loop: CASSGRDMWTDTQYF. As DNA, the CDR3 is TGTGCCAGCAGTGGGCGGGACATGTGGACAGATACGCAGTATTTT.

There are many counts of this clonotype. The chain links TRBV7-2 to TRBJ1-1; D uncertain. This CDR3 is built from 13 residues. V lost 4 bases, J lost 1 base, and 7 bases lay in between. Germline V gene lookup returns CDR1 SGHTA and CDR2 FQGNSA. CDR3 region: CASSWTENTEAFF. Here the CDR3 DNA reads TGTGCCAGCAGCTGGACGGAGAACACTGAAGCTTTCTTT.

This clonotype was picked up many times. The chain combines TRBV12-3 or TRBV12-4 with TRBJ1-2; maybe TRBD1 (6 bases). V lost 4 bases, J lost 4 bases, and 10 bases lay in between. The CDR3 covers 13 residues. In nucleotides, the CDR3 is TGTGCCAGCAGTTCCGGGGGCCCCTATGGCTACACCTTC. Translating it yields CASSSGGPYGYTF.

This clonotype appeared a single time. V and J are TRBV3-1 and TRBJ1-5; tentative D call: TRBD1 (6 bases). The CDR3 has 15 residues. The V end was cut by 0 bases, the J end by 5 bases, with 11 bases between. Germline V CDR1 and CDR2: LGHDT, YNNKEL (reference sequence). The CDR3 coding sequence is TGTGCCAGCAGCCAAGATCCAACAGGGTATCAGCCCCAGCATTTT. Amino acids: CASSQDPTGYQPQHF. Together with reference TRBV3-1 and TRBJ1-5, the CDR3 gives the full variable domain: DTAVSQTPKYLVTQMGNDKSIKCEQNLGHDTMYWYKQDSKKFLKIMFSYNNKELIINETVPNRFSPKSPDKAHLNLHINSLELGDSAVYFCASSQDPTGYQPQHFGDGTRLSIL.

This clonotype was seen at least ten times. This chain links TRBV5-6 with TRBJ2-1; TRBD2 matches at 13 bases. From germline, CDR1 is SGHDT and CDR2 YYEEEE. The CDR3 loop spans 16 amino acids. V lost 4 bases and J lost 4; bases outside the gene matches: 5. The CDR3 DNA sequence: TGTGCCAGCAGCCGCCTGACTAGCGGGGGGTACAATGAGCAGTTCTTC. It translates to CASSRLTSGGYNEQFF.

This clonotype appeared many times. The V gene is TRBV7-9, the J gene TRBJ1-5; D remains ambiguous. Trimming took 5 bases from V and 5 from J, leaving 13 bases between them. Germline CDR1 reads SEHNR; CDR2 reads FQNEAQ (reference sequence). This CDR3 region has 14 residues. CDR3 sequence reads: CASSPSVGDQPQHF. CDR3 coding DNA: TGTGCCAGCAGCCCCTCGGTTGGGGATCAGCCCCAGCATTTT. Full variable domain (missing parts from reference TRBV7-9 and TRBJ1-5): DTGVSQNPRHKITKRGQNVTFRCDPISEHNRLYWYRQTLGQGPEFLTYFQNEAQLEKSRLLSDRFSAERPKGSFSTLEIQRTEQGDSAMYLCASSPSVGDQPQHFGDGTRLSIL.

This clonotype was picked up a small number of times. This chain joins TRBV7-9 and TRBJ2-2; D remains ambiguous. With 2 bases removed from V and 4 bases from J, the gap between germline ends came to 11 bases. CDR3 length: 15 residues. Germline V lookup: CDR1 SEHNR, CDR2 FQNEAQ (reference sequence). CDR3: CASSLMYGSTGELFF. CDR3 in DNA: TGTGCCAGCAGCTTAATGTATGGCAGCACCGGGGAGCTGTTTTTT.

The CDR3 sequence: CASSYEQGPTEAFF. The CDR3, as DNA: TGTGCCAGCAGCTACGAACAGGGGCCCACTGAAGCTTTCTTT. The chain recombines TRBV5-6 with TRBJ1-1; 7 bases fit TRBD1. Trimming cost V 3 bases and J 4 bases; bases outside gene matches: 6. The CDR3 is 14 residues long. The germline V gene encodes CDR1 SGHDT and CDR2 YYEEEE.

Of note for this clonotype: This may stem from a read error, because a much larger clone lies one nucleotide away. The chain has TRBV24-1 and TRBJ2-1; D is possibly TRBD1 (6 bases). The CDR3 has 18 residues. The V gene lost 5 bases and the J gene lost 0 bases, with 19 bases spanning the gap. Germline V gene sequence: CDR1 KGHDR, CDR2 SFDVKD. The CDR3 region has the DNA TGTGCCACCAGTGGGGACGGGGACACAAGGAGCTCCTACAATGAGCAGTTCTTC. Translated: CATSGDGDTRSSYNEQFF.

DNA for the CDR3: TGCAGCGTTGGGGGACTAGCGGGGGATAAGAGGAGCTCCTACAATGAGCAGTTCTTC. As protein: CSVGGLAGDKRSSYNEQFF. The chain is built from TRBV29-1 and TRBJ2-1; 14 nucleotides align to TRBD2. Germline CDR1 is SQVTM and CDR2 is ANQGSEA. This CDR3 is 19 amino acids long. The V gene end was trimmed by 4 bases and the J gene end by 0 bases; junction bases not matched to a gene: 11.

The chain couples TRBV24-1 to TRBJ2-3, with D maybe TRBD1 (6 bases). Between the trimmed V and J ends, which lost 3 bases and 10 bases, there was a span of 13 bases. Looked up from germline, CDR1 is KGHDR and CDR2 is SFDVKD. CDR3 length: 13 amino acids. The CDR3 bases are TGTGCCACCAGTGATCCGCAGGGGCGGGCGCAGTATTTT. Its translation: CATSDPQGRAQYF.

A note on this clonotype: This may be a read error, as it is one base from a much larger clone. This chain connects TRBV7-2 to TRBJ2-2; a possible D gene is TRBD2 (5 bases). Germline CDR1 is SGHTA and CDR2 is FQGNSA. This CDR3 is 15 amino acids long. The CDR3 spells CANSLPGVNTGELFF. As DNA, the CDR3 is TGTGCCAACAGCTTACCCGGGGTAAACACCGGGGAGCTGTTTTTT.

In this sample, this clonotype turned up many times. This rearrangement joins TRBV6-2 or TRBV6-3 to TRBJ2-1; 8 bases align to TRBD2. This CDR3 region has 19 residues. Per germline, CDR1 MNHEY and CDR2 SVGEGT. Trimming took 6 bases from V and 8 from J; bases not matched to a gene: 24. The CDR3, as DNA: TGTGCCAGCAGCTCCTCCTTGGATGTGGCGGGGGGCCCGGCCGATGAGCAGTTCTTC. Translation: CASSSSLDVAGGPADEQFF.

This clonotype was found a few times. V and J are TRBV7-9 and TRBJ1-4; no clear D. The CDR3 sequence is 16 residues long. V shed 5 bases and J shed 0 bases, with 13 bases lying between them. Germline V gene data show CDR1 as SEHNR and CDR2 as FQNEAQ (reference sequence). The CDR3 nucleotides read TGTGCCAGCAGCGATGTTCGCTTTGCAACTAATGAAAAACTGTTTTTT. It translates to CASSDVRFATNEKLFF.

V usage is TRBV11-2 and J usage is TRBJ2-7, with 12 bases matching TRBD2. Germline V gives CDR1 SGHAT, CDR2 FQNNGV. Losses at the gene ends were 5 bases for V and 5 bases for J; bases not matched to a gene: 4. The CDR3 is 14 amino acids. The CDR3 is CASSLAGGPNEQYF. The DNA of the CDR3 is TGTGCCAGCAGCCTAGCGGGGGGGCCAAACGAGCAGTACTTC.

This clonotype has a count of ten or more. V and J are TRBV6-2 or TRBV6-3 and TRBJ2-2, with a possible D match to TRBD1 (5 bases). The CDR3 has 13 residues. Germline CDR1 and CDR2: MNHEY and SVGEGT. With 6 bases removed from V and 3 bases from J, the gap between germline ends came to 8 bases. The CDR3 sequence is CASSPRDTGELFF. In DNA, the CDR3 is TGTGCCAGCAGCCCCAGGGACACCGGGGAGCTGTTTTTT.

This clonotype showed up just a few times. The J gene is TRBJ1-2, the V gene TRBV7-9; unclear D gene. Germline V gene data show CDR1 as SEHNR and CDR2 as FQNEAQ (reference sequence). V was pared by 1 base and J by 4 bases, with 13 bases between. The CDR3 is 15 residues long. The CDR3 here is CASSLGPVGTYGYTF. In nucleotides, the CDR3 is TGTGCCAGCAGCTTAGGCCCGGTCGGTACCTATGGCTACACCTTC.

The table lists this clonotype with a few counts. The chain recombines TRBV12-3 or TRBV12-4 with TRBJ2-1; 11 bases align to TRBD2. The CDR3 loop spans 16 amino acids. J was trimmed by 6 bases and V by 6 bases; bases with no gene match: 10. The CDR3 DNA is TGTGCCAGCAGGGAGCTAGCGGGGGGTCCCTCCAATGAGCAGTTCTTC. Protein: CASRELAGGPSNEQFF.